These T cell receptor beta chains were read from a single sample in a study of T cells in Graves' hyperthyroidism and ophthalmopathy. One entry per CDR3 protein results from TCRdb running MiXCR on the multiplex PCR reads. The repertoire holds about 500,000 distinct CDR3 sequences, with around 16% as singletons. Sequenced: blood. These receptor sequences come from a woman aged 25 to 39 with Graves' ophthalmopathy. Each CDR3 is given with its conserved first and last residue. A D gene is named only where the DNA matches it firmly. Not every row has a clone size; where given, it reads once, few, many or a size class.

V gene	D gene	J gene	clone size	CDR3 DNA	CDR3 protein
TRBV6-4	TRBD2	TRBJ2-2	NA	TGTGCCAGCAGTGAACCTCCGGGACTAGCGGGACTAAACACCGGGGAGCTGTTTTTT	CASSEPPGLAGLNTGELFF
TRBV20-1	NA	TRBJ2-4	many	TGCAGTGCTAGTAGGGGCGCATCCAAAAACATTCAGTACTTC	CSASRGASKNIQYF
TRBV7-2	TRBD1	TRBJ1-1	many	TGTGCCAGCACCCCAGGGGGGACGAACACTGAAGCTTTCTTT	CASTPGGTNTEAFF
TRBV12-3/TRBV12-4	TRBD2	TRBJ2-7	many	TGTGCCAGCAGCGCTAGCGGGAGCAGCTACGAGCAGTACTTC	CASSASGSSYEQYF
TRBV9	NA	TRBJ2-1	few	TGTGCCAGCAGCCCAATGATGGAGTTGGTGGAGCATGAGCAGTTCTTC	CASSPMMELVEHEQFF
TRBV7-2	TRBD1	TRBJ1-6	few	TGTGCCAGCAGCTTATTTGGCAGTGGGTGGCAGGGGGCTGGCTCCCTAATTAATTCACCCCTCCACTTT	CASSLFGSGWQGAGSLINSPLHF
TRBV7-9	NA	TRBJ1-4	NA	TGTGCCAGCAGCGCCGGACAGTCCGCTGCAACTAATGAAAAACTGTTTTTT	CASSAGQSAATNEKLFF
TRBV27	NA	TRBJ2-7	few	TGTGCCAGCAGTTTCCGGGGACCTCTAGACGAGCAGTACTTC	CASSFRGPLDEQYF
TRBV7-6	TRBD2	TRBJ2-5	many	TGTGCCAGCAGTATAACGAGCGGGAGGATCGAAGAGACCCAGTACTTC	CASSITSGRIEETQYF
TRBV25-1	NA	TRBJ2-7	few	TGTGCCAGCAGTGGGGAGATGGGTGTGATAAAAAGGGGCTACGAGCAGTACTTC	CASSGEMGVIKRGYEQYF
TRBV30	NA	TRBJ2-4	few	TGTGCCTGGGGGGGAGATGGGAACATTCAGTACTTC	CAWGGDGNIQYF
TRBV3-2	NA	TRBJ2-7	many	TGTGCCAGCAGCAACAAGATCTACGAGCAGTACTTC	CASSNKIYEQYF
TRBV20-1	TRBD2	TRBJ2-1	NA	TGCAGTGCTAGCGGGTTAGCGGGACGTCATGAGCAGTTCTTC	CSASGLAGRHEQFF
TRBV20-1	TRBD2	TRBJ2-2	NA	TGCAGTGCTAGAGAGGCGGGAGCGGGCGGGGAGCTGTTTTTT	CSAREAGAGGELFF
TRBV4-3	TRBD2	TRBJ2-1	few	TGCGCCAGCAGCCAAGCCCCGGGACTAGCGGGTTACAATGAGCAGTTCTTC	CASSQAPGLAGYNEQFF
TRBV4-3	NA	TRBJ2-7	few	TGCGCCAGCAGCCAGTTTGAGGGGTCCTACGAGCAGTACTTC	CASSQFEGSYEQYF